The following is a T cell receptor beta chain sequence with its context. The PCR contained 60 Vbeta and 13 Jbeta primers. Assay: immunoSEQ multiplex PCR; the TCRdb copy retains only in-frame clones and omits some. Of roughly 100,000 clones in the sample, about 80% were seen once. Germline assignment: CDR1 ENHRY and CDR2 SYGVKD. Trimming cost V 2 bases and J 6 bases; bases outside gene matches: 9. This CDR3 has 16 residues. These data belong to a study of cytomegalovirus exposure and HLA in healthy donors. This receptor was obtained from a male donor in good health and CMV-seropositive. Sample: PBMCs. The chain has TRBV10-3 and TRBJ1-2, with 10 bases identical to TRBD1. In DNA form, the CDR3 reads TGTGCCATCAGTGAGCTTTGGACAGGGGGGGAAGATGGCTACACCTTC. It yields the protein CAISELWTGGEDGYTF.